This entry features one TCR beta chain sequence. The data stem from a study of blood T cell repertoires in COVID-19. The method was immunoSEQ multiplex PCR; TCRdb's version includes in-frame clones alone and lacks a portion of them. The table records more than 200,000 clones, approximately 80% of them present only once. CDR1 is SGHTA and CDR2 is FQGTGA in the germline V gene. CDR3 length: 14 residues. V was pared by 3 bases and J by 5 bases, with 13 bases between. The chain uses TRBV7-3 and TRBJ1-1; D uncertain. This clonotype was obtained from a woman between 35 and 50 years old with active or convalescent COVID-19. The sample was peripheral blood. The CDR3 region has the DNA TGTGCCAGCAGCTTGACGGGTGGAGGAACTGAAGCTTTCTTT. It encodes CASSLTGGGTEAFF.